These T cell receptor beta chains were read from a single sample in a study of molecular identifiers for immune sequencing clone quantification. From the PCR reads, TCRdb called clonotypes with MiXCR, one entry per CDR3 protein. The sample lists fewer than 350,000 distinct CDR3 sequences, roughly 24% occurring once. Sequencing used naive CD8+ T cells from blood, with Jurkat cell RNA spiked in. Receptors were obtained from a human donor in good health. Some libraries in this study had Jurkat cell RNA spiked in. CDR3s include the opening cysteine and the closing phenylalanine or tryptophan. D genes are given only for firm matches. Only some rows state a clone size, as once, few, many or a class for expanded clones.

cdr3_nt cdr3_aa v_call cdr3_length j_call d_call clone_size
TGTGCCAGCAGCCGAACCTATGATCAGCCCCAGCATTTT CASSRTYDQPQHF TRBV3-1 13 TRBJ1-5 NA few
TGTGCCAGCAGTACAACCGAGACCGACAACGAGCAGTACTTC CASSTTETDNEQYF TRBV6-5 14 TRBJ2-7 NA NA
TGTGCCAGCAGTCTAGCGGGAGGGCCCTCCTACAATGAGCAGTTCTTC CASSLAGGPSYNEQFF TRBV27 16 TRBJ2-1 TRBD2 few
TGTGCCAGCAGTGCTCCCTATAATTCACCCCTCCACTTT CASSAPYNSPLHF TRBV2 13 TRBJ1-6 NA many
TGTGCCAGTAGTATTGCGGGACGGCAGTACTTC CASSIAGRQYF TRBV19 11 TRBJ2-7 NA many
TGCGCCAGCAGCCAAGATCGGGGGGCGTCTGACGAGCAGTACTTC CASSQDRGASDEQYF TRBV4-1 15 TRBJ2-7 NA many
TGTGCTAGTGGTTTCACTAGCGGGAGGGTGAAAGAGACCCAGTACTTC CASGFTSGRVKETQYF TRBV12-5 16 TRBJ2-5 TRBD2 NA
TGTGCCAGCAGCCACGGACTAGCCAAAAACATTCAGTACTTC CASSHGLAKNIQYF TRBV5-4 14 TRBJ2-4 NA many
TGCGCCAGCAGCCAATTCACTAGCGGGAATAATGAGCAGTTCTTC CASSQFTSGNNEQFF TRBV4-1 15 TRBJ2-1 TRBD2 few
TGTGCCAGCAGAGAAGGTGACAGCCTGAACACTGAAGCTTTCTTT CASREGDSLNTEAFF TRBV2 15 TRBJ1-1 NA many
TGCAGTGCTATACCTAGCGGGGGCCCGGACGAGCAGTACTTC CSAIPSGGPDEQYF TRBV20-1 14 TRBJ2-7 TRBD2 NA
TGCAGCGTTGAAAACCAAAGCGTAGGCAAAAACATTCAGTACTTC CSVENQSVGKNIQYF TRBV29-1 15 TRBJ2-4 NA many
TGTACCAGTAGTATGGTCAGCCATGGGGGGACTGAAGCTTTCTTT CTSSMVSHGGTEAFF TRBV19 15 TRBJ1-1 NA once
TGTGCCAGCAGTCCTCCGGGACTAGTAAGAGACACTGAAGCTTTCTTT CASSPPGLVRDTEAFF TRBV28 16 TRBJ1-1 NA few
TGCGCCAGCAGCCAAGATGGCGGGCCTGCAGATACGCAGTATTTT CASSQDGGPADTQYF TRBV4-3 15 TRBJ2-3 NA many
TGTGCCAGCAGCCAAGAAAGGTTCGGTTCTGGAAACACCATATATTTT CASSQERFGSGNTIYF TRBV3-1 16 TRBJ1-3 NA few
TGTGCCAGCAGCCAAGGACAGGGTGGTTACTCACCCCTCCACTTT CASSQGQGGYSPLHF TRBV27 15 TRBJ1-6 TRBD1 few
TGTGCCAGCAGCCAACCGGGACAGGGTACCACCGGGGAGCTGTTTTTT CASSQPGQGTTGELFF TRBV4-2 16 TRBJ2-2 TRBD1 NA
TGTGCCAGCAGCTTAGGATACGACTTCCGCGGGCAGTTCTTC CASSLGYDFRGQFF TRBV7-9 14 TRBJ2-1 NA few
TGTGCCAGTAGTATGGCCCCCGGGACAGTGACCTACGAGCAGTACTTC CASSMAPGTVTYEQYF TRBV19 16 TRBJ2-7 TRBD1 NA
TGTGCCAGCAGCTTAATAGGAGGTCACCCCTCTTCAGATACGCAGTATTTT CASSLIGGHPSSDTQYF TRBV7-3 17 TRBJ2-3 NA NA
TGTGCCAGCAGTCCATCCAGATCAGGGGAGCAGTACTTC CASSPSRSGEQYF TRBV12-3/TRBV12-4 13 TRBJ2-7 NA few
TGTGCCAGTAAGTTGGGGGTGAACACTGAAGCTTTCTTT CASKLGVNTEAFF TRBV19 13 TRBJ1-1 NA many
TGTGCCAGCAGTCCCTTAGGGAATCGGTACGAGCAGTACTTC CASSPLGNRYEQYF TRBV27 14 TRBJ2-7 NA NA
TGTGCCAGCAGAAACCTAGCGGGAGCCCCAGATACGCAGTATTTT CASRNLAGAPDTQYF TRBV3-1 15 TRBJ2-3 TRBD2 few
TGCGCCAGCAGCTACGACCTGGGAGGAAACTATGGCTACACCTTC CASSYDLGGNYGYTF TRBV5-1 15 TRBJ1-2 NA few
TGTGCCGGCAGCGTAGTTGGGGTTGGGGTAAACAATGAGCAGTTCTTC CAGSVVGVGVNNEQFF TRBV9 16 TRBJ2-1 NA NA
TGTGCCTGGGGACGCGGAACTGAAGCTTTCTTT CAWGRGTEAFF TRBV30 11 TRBJ1-1 NA many
TGTGCCAGCAGCTTTGACCTTACATTTCTGGTGAACACTGAAGCTTTCTTT CASSFDLTFLVNTEAFF TRBV7-2 17 TRBJ1-1 NA many
TGTGCCAGCAGTTTACCGGACAGTAATCAGCCCCAGCATTTT CASSLPDSNQPQHF TRBV28 14 TRBJ1-5 NA many
TGCGCCAGCCGCCCGGCCGGGGGCCCTGCAGCTTTCTTT CASRPAGGPAAFF TRBV4-3 13 TRBJ1-1 NA NA
TGTGCCAGCAGCCTATTATTACAGGGGGCGACTAATGAAAAACTGTTTTTT CASSLLLQGATNEKLFF TRBV7-9 17 TRBJ1-4 TRBD1 few
TGTGCCAGCAACGCAGGGCTGGGCACAGATACGCAGTATTTT CASNAGLGTDTQYF TRBV25-1 14 TRBJ2-3 NA many
TGTGTCAGCAGTTATTTCGGGCCAACCTATGGCTACACCTTC CVSSYFGPTYGYTF TRBV6-6 14 TRBJ1-2 NA once
TGTGCCAGCAGTGCGGGGCACGAGCAGTACTTC CASSAGHEQYF TRBV6-5 11 TRBJ2-7 NA few
TGTGCCAGCAGTTTATTGAAGGGACTCGGCGAGCAGTACTTC CASSLLKGLGEQYF TRBV28 14 TRBJ2-7 NA NA
TGCAGTGCTAGAGTCCCGGGACAGGGCCCCCTAGCCAAAAACATTCAGTACTTC CSARVPGQGPLAKNIQYF TRBV20-1 18 TRBJ2-4 TRBD1 few
TGCGCCAGCAGCTACTCAGCGGAGACCTATGGCTACACCTTC CASSYSAETYGYTF TRBV5-1 14 TRBJ1-2 NA few
TGTGCCAGCAGCGGCAAAGGGACTCCCCAAGATACGCAGTATTTT CASSGKGTPQDTQYF TRBV7-9 15 TRBJ2-3 NA many
TGTGCCAGCAGCCAAAGTACTAGCGGGATCTACTACGAGCAGTACTTC CASSQSTSGIYYEQYF TRBV14 16 TRBJ2-7 TRBD2 many
TGTGCCAGCAGCCATTCCGGCATCTACGAGCAGTACTTC CASSHSGIYEQYF TRBV4-2 13 TRBJ2-7 NA NA
TGCGCCAGCAGCCAGGGACAGGGCGGTTGGCCCCAGCAGTTT CASSQGQGGWPQQF TRBV4-1 14 TRBJ1-5 TRBD1 NA
TGTGCCAGTAGTATGGGGACTAGCGGGAACTACGAGCAGTACTTC CASSMGTSGNYEQYF TRBV19 15 TRBJ2-7 TRBD2 few
TGTGCCAGCAGCAAAGCGGTTGACGGTGAGGATGGCGAGCAGTACTTC CASSKAVDGEDGEQYF TRBV21-1 16 TRBJ2-7 NA many
TGTGCCAGCACCCAACCGGGCCGGACTAGCGCAGATACGCAGTATTTT CASTQPGRTSADTQYF TRBV12-3/TRBV12-4 16 TRBJ2-3 TRBD2 NA
TGTGGCAGCAGCCTCTCAACCGGGGAGCTGTTTTTT CGSSLSTGELFF TRBV7-9 12 TRBJ2-2 NA NA
TGTGCCAGCAGAGTTACAGCCGGGGCGCAGCCCCAGCATTTT CASRVTAGAQPQHF TRBV6-2/TRBV6-3 14 TRBJ1-5 NA NA
TGTGCCAGCAGCTCGGGACTAGCGGGGGATCTTCGACATTACAATGAGCAGTTCTTC CASSSGLAGDLRHYNEQFF TRBV7-9 19 TRBJ2-1 TRBD2 few
TGTGCCAGCAGCTATCAGGGACACCCTCTCACAGATACGCAGTATTTT CASSYQGHPLTDTQYF TRBV5-5 16 TRBJ2-3 NA many
TGTGCCAGCAGTTACGGGACAGGGCCTTTCAATGAGCAGTTCTTC CASSYGTGPFNEQFF TRBV6-5 15 TRBJ2-1 TRBD1 few
TGTGCCAGCAGCATACGGCCTGAAGCTTTCTTT CASSIRPEAFF TRBV7-9 11 TRBJ1-1 NA NA
TGCGCCAGCAGCTTGGTGCCCTGGAGTGAAGCTTTCTTT CASSLVPWSEAFF TRBV5-1 13 TRBJ1-1 NA NA